Shown below are 10 T cell receptor beta chains from a single sample sequenced in a study of blood T cell repertoires in COVID-19. Some clones are missing from TCRdb's copy, which holds only in-frame ones; the method was immunoSEQ multiplex PCR. The sample yields about 250,000 clones, around nine tenths seen once. Source material: peripheral blood. The receptors shown here come from an older woman who had recovered from COVID-19.

The gene calls are TRBV6-2 or TRBV6-3 and TRBJ2-7; the match to TRBD1 covers 8 bases. The CDR3 spans 15 residues. Per the germline V gene, CDR1 is MNHEY and CDR2 is SVGEGT. With 2 bases clipped from V and 4 bases from J, the junction kept 7 bases outside the gene matches. The CDR3 sequence: CASSYLGQGSYEQYF. The CDR3 nucleotides are TGTGCCAGCAGTTACCTTGGACAGGGTTCGTACGAGCAGTACTTC.

The CDR3 DNA reads as TGTGCCAGCAGTGAATTAGGGGGCGCTACGTCCGATACGCAGTATTTT. Amino acids: CASSELGGATSDTQYF. The chain links TRBV25-1 to TRBJ2-3; 7 nucleotides align to TRBD1. In germline, CDR1 is MGHDK, CDR2 SYGVNS. CDR3 size: 16 residues. The V gene end was trimmed by 1 base and the J gene end by 6 bases; junction bases not matched to a gene: 10. Drawing the rest from reference TRBV25-1 and TRBJ2-3, the complete variable domain is EADIYQTPRYLVIGTGKKITLECSQTMGHDKMYWYQQDPGMELHLIHYSYGVNSTEKGDLSSESTVSRIRTEHFPLTLESARPSHTSQYLCASSELGGATSDTQYFGPGTRLTVL.

The table lists this clone with a count of one. The genes are TRBV7-2 and TRBJ2-5, with D possibly TRBD1 on 6 matching bases. Germline V gene data show CDR1 as SGHTA and CDR2 as FQGNSA. V dropped 0 bases and J dropped 2 bases, with 16 bases sitting between them. CDR3 length equals 17 residues. The CDR3 sequence: CASSLATYRVGQETQYF. For the CDR3, the DNA is TGTGCCAGCAGCTTAGCTACATACAGGGTTGGGCAAGAGACCCAGTACTTC.

This clone has just one count. The chain has TRBV12-5 and TRBJ2-1, with 9 bases identical to TRBD1. CDR3 length equals 14 residues. The junction had 3 bases not matched to a gene; V was cut back by 3 bases and J by 6 bases. Germline CDR1 and CDR2: LGHNT and FRNRAP. As DNA, the CDR3 is TGTGCTAGTGGTTTAGGGACAGGGAGCAATGAGCAGTTCTTC. It translates to CASGLGTGSNEQFF.

The chain combines TRBV12-3 or TRBV12-4 with TRBJ1-2; 9 nucleotides align to TRBD1. The CDR3 consists of 13 residues. V trimming: 6 bases; J trimming: 4 bases; junction bases outside the gene matches: 3. This CDR3 reads CASSQGQGYGYTF. The CDR3 DNA sequence: TGTGCCAGCAGCCAGGGACAGGGCTATGGCTACACCTTC.

This sequence joins TRBV7-8 and TRBJ1-1, with TRBD1 matching 8 bases. Germline V CDR1 and CDR2: SGHVS, FQNEAQ. There are 18 residues in the CDR3. The junction had 15 bases not matched to a gene; V was cut back by 3 bases and J by 3 bases. The CDR3 nucleotides are TGTGCCAGCAGCTTCAACCAACAGACAGGGGCAGGATACACTGAAGCTTTCTTT. This codes for CASSFNQQTGAGYTEAFF. The complete variable domain, with remaining parts taken from reference TRBV7-8 and TRBJ1-1, reads GAGVSQSPRYKVAKRGQDVALRCDPISGHVSLFWYQQALGQGPEFLTYFQNEAQLDKSGLPSDRFFAERPEGSVSTLKIQRTQQEDSAVYLCASSFNQQTGAGYTEAFFGQGTRLTVV.

The chain joins TRBV5-4 to TRBJ2-1, with no clear D. The CDR3 runs to 14 residues. The germline V gene has CDR1 SGHNT and CDR2 YYREEE (reference sequence). V was shortened by 5 bases and J by 9 bases, with 18 bases between the two germline ends. CDR3 sequence (DNA): TGTGCCAGCAGTACAAAGCAGGAAACCTTTGAGCAGTTCTTC. Residues: CASSTKQETFEQFF. Using reference TRBV5-4 and TRBJ2-1 for the parts outside the CDR3, the full variable domain is ETGVTQSPTHLIKTRGQQVTLRCSSQSGHNTVSWYQQALGQGPQFIFQYYREEENGRGNFPPRFSGLQFPNYSSELNVNALELDDSALYLCASSTKQETFEQFFGPGTRLTVL.

This CDR3 is CASSLMTSGAETQYF. The CDR3, as DNA: TGCGCCAGCAGCTTGATGACTAGCGGGGCAGAGACCCAGTACTTC. The chain has TRBV5-1 and TRBJ2-5; 11 nucleotides match TRBD2. The CDR3 consists of 15 residues. Per the germline V gene, CDR1 is SGHRS and CDR2 is YFSETQ. The V and J ends lost 1 base and 4 bases, in that order; junction bases with no gene match: 3.

The rearrangement links TRBV2 to TRBJ2-1, with D perhaps matching TRBD1 (5 bases). The ends were cut back, 9 bases at V and 8 bases at J, with 11 bases in the middle. The CDR3 is made up of 11 amino acids. Germline V gene lookup returns CDR1 SNHLY and CDR2 FYNNEI. The CDR3 here is CASQGSDEQFF. The DNA for the CDR3 is TGTGCCAGTCAGGGTTCGGATGAGCAGTTCTTC.

The chain uses TRBV21-1 and TRBJ1-2; the DNA was not used to check the table's D call, TRBD1. TRBV21-1 is reported as a pseudogene. The CDR3 extends over 17 amino acids. CDR3 in amino acids: CASSKEEPGPRYYGYTF. CDR3 DNA: TGTGCCAGCAGCAAAGAGGAACCAGGTCCACGGTACTATGGCTACACCTTC.